This TCR beta chain was documented in a study of cytomegalovirus exposure and HLA in healthy donors. About the study: Earlier findings included about 120 million unique TCR beta sequences obtained from 150 million to 200 million T cells.

V lost 7 bases to trimming and J lost 6 bases, with 16 bases between them. The germline V gene has CDR1 MDHEN and CDR2 SYDVKM. The CDR3 runs 14 residues. A multiplex PCR was run with 60 Vbeta primers and 13 Jbeta primers. Sequencing was performed with immunoSEQ multiplex PCR; in TCRdb, only in-frame clones are kept and a portion is missing. Among about 160,000 clones listed, roughly four fifths were seen once. The J gene is TRBJ1-5, the V gene TRBV28, with D maybe TRBD1 (5 bases). Source material: PBMCs. The TCR comes from a female donor in good health and CMV-seronegative. DNA for the CDR3: TGTGCCAGCACACCTACAGCGGGGCGTCAGCCCCAGCATTTT. It is translated as CASTPTAGRQPQHF.